Sequencing of this T cell receptor beta chain was carried out in a study of breast tumors, draining lymph nodes, adjacent tissues. One entry per CDR3 protein results from TCRdb running MiXCR on the multiplex PCR reads. The table includes roughly 120,000 distinct CDR3 sequences, nearly 20% detected once. This clonotype was counted at least ten times. Germline V gene lookup returns CDR1 SEHNR and CDR2 FQNEAQ (reference sequence). The V and J ends lost 5 bases and 3 bases respectively, with 18 bases between them. This CDR3 is built from 16 residues. Samples came from axillary lymph nodes draining the breast cancer.

What was sequenced was axillary lymph node tissue. This TCR was recovered from a female donor with breast cancer. Some clones in this sample may be carry-over from other donors' samples. V gene TRBV7-9 combines with J gene TRBJ2-3; perhaps TRBD1 as D (5 bases). This CDR3 is CASSPLKDTGTDTQYF. The CDR3, as DNA: TGTGCCAGCAGCCCACTGAAGGACACCGGAACAGATACGCAGTATTTT.